The 16 T cell receptor beta chains below come from one sample, sequenced in a study of T cells in Graves' hyperthyroidism and ophthalmopathy (dated by TCRdb to 2018 to 2020). The receptor library was made with multiplex PCR. TCRdb records Illumina HiSeq 2000 as the sequencer. Amplification of TCR beta CDR3 regions was carried out from RNA transcripts. A first-round RT-PCR of the TCR CDR3 used the HTBI primer set with the Qiagen OneStep RT-PCR kit. TCRdb took the public reads, trimmed them with fastp at Q25, ran MiXCR for clone calling and kept in-frame beta chains. Every CDR3 protein is listed once, alongside the most common genes and DNA of its rows. The sample table holds 690,000 or so distinct CDR3 sequences, of which roughly 20% were seen once. Roughly 17% of the sample is held by the ten biggest clonotypes. The sample consisted of blood. These receptors were collected from a woman between 50 and 59 years old with Graves' hyperthyroidism that later progressed to Graves' ophthalmopathy.

This clonotype was counted between two and nine times. The chain recombines TRBV5-1 with TRBJ1-1; D gene ambiguous. The CDR3 extends over 15 amino acids. CDR1 SGHRS and CDR2 YFSETQ come from the germline V gene. V was trimmed by 1 base and J by 1 base, leaving 11 bases between them. As DNA, the CDR3 is TGCGCCAGCAGCTTGTCTACCTCCGGGAACACTGAAGCTTTCTTT. It translates to CASSLSTSGNTEAFF.

This clonotype showed up many times. The chain carries TRBV5-1 and TRBJ2-7; D is uncertain. This CDR3 is 19 amino acids long. Germline values: CDR1 SGHRS, CDR2 YFSETQ. V was pared by 1 base and J by 1 base, with 24 bases between. The CDR3 region is CASSLNPLTLFDRSYEQYF. DNA of the CDR3: TGCGCCAGCAGCTTGAACCCTTTAACCCTATTCGACCGGTCCTACGAGCAGTACTTC.

In its sample, this clonotype was seen many times. V usage is TRBV7-2 and J usage is TRBJ2-2; no clear D gene. Per germline, CDR1 SGHTA and CDR2 FQGNSA. V shed 5 bases and J shed 6 bases, with 13 bases lying between them. CDR3 length: 14 residues. This CDR3 reads CASSLLVVAGELFF. DNA for the CDR3: TGTGCCAGCAGCCTCCTGGTAGTTGCCGGGGAGCTGTTTTTT. Drawing the rest from reference TRBV7-2 and TRBJ2-2, the complete variable domain is GAGVSQSPSNKVTEKGKDVELRCDPISGHTALYWYRQSLGQGLEFLIYFQGNSAPDKSGLPSDRFSAERTGGSVSTLTIQRTQQEDSAVYLCASSLLVVAGELFFGEGSRLTVL.

This clonotype was seen many times. This rearrangement joins TRBV20-1 to TRBJ2-3, with TRBD2 identical over 8 bases. Germline assignment: CDR1 DFQATT and CDR2 SNEGSKA (reference sequence). V gave up 3 bases and J gave up 2 bases; unmatched junction bases: 7. This CDR3 region has 15 residues. The CDR3 bases are TGCAGTGCTAGCTCGCTAGCGGGCTTCACAGATACGCAGTATTTT. Its protein is CSASSLAGFTDTQYF.

Many counts were recorded for this clonotype. The DNA of the CDR3 is TGCAGCGTTGAAGGACGGTTAGGCAACACTGAAGCTTTCTTT. This translates into CSVEGRLGNTEAFF. The chain uses TRBV29-1 and TRBJ1-1, with D unresolved. Germline values: CDR1 SQVTM, CDR2 ANQGSEA. V was pared by 1 base and J by 2 bases, with 11 bases between. The CDR3 totals 14 residues.

This clonotype was observed a handful of times. The chain recombines TRBV5-1 with TRBJ1-6; TRBD1 aligns across 7 bases. CDR1 and CDR2 from the germline V gene are SGHRS and YFSETQ. With 4 bases clipped from V and 10 bases from J, the junction kept 11 bases outside the gene matches. The CDR3 length is 15 residues. CDR3 residues: CASSQLQGQDSPLHF. CDR3 bases: TGCGCCAGCAGCCAACTACAGGGGCAAGACTCACCCCTCCACTTT.

This clonotype was recorded at least ten times. The chain combines TRBV6-2 or TRBV6-3 with TRBJ1-1, with 8 bases that match TRBD1. The CDR3 totals 13 residues. V was clipped by 7 bases and J by 10 bases; unmatched bases: 11. CDR1 MNHEY and CDR2 SVGEGT come from the germline V gene. The CDR3 nucleotides are TGTGCCAGCACCCAGGACAGGGTCCTTACAGCTTTCTTT. Translating it yields CASTQDRVLTAFF.

This chain joins TRBV6-1 and TRBJ1-5; 7 bases match TRBD1. Germline loops: CDR1 MNHNS, CDR2 SASEGT. The CDR3 is 13 residues long. V trimming: 0 bases; J trimming: 9 bases; junction bases outside the gene matches: 2. CDR3 amino acids: CASSEARDRPQHF. Written as DNA, the CDR3 is TGTGCCAGCAGTGAAGCAAGGGACAGGCCCCAGCATTTT.

This clonotype appeared a few times. The chain recombines TRBV27 with TRBJ1-2; D possibly corresponds to TRBD1 (6 bases). The CDR3 extends over 15 amino acids. Trimming shortened V by 0 bases and J by 3 bases, and 11 bases separated the two germline ends. Germline loops: CDR1 MNHEY, CDR2 SMNVEV (reference sequence). The CDR3 here is CASSLSRGADYGYTF. CDR3 nucleotide sequence: TGTGCCAGCAGTTTATCCAGGGGCGCGGACTATGGCTACACCTTC.

This clonotype was seen ten or more times. J is TRBJ1-1 and V is TRBV18; TRBD1 might be the D (5 bases). Trimming left V 3 bases short and J 1 base short, with 15 bases between. The CDR3 has 16 amino acids. In germline, CDR1 is KGHSH, CDR2 LQKENI. CDR3 in DNA: TGTGCCAGCTCACCCCGGATAGGGGAAGGGAACACTGAAGCTTTCTTT. This gives the protein CASSPRIGEGNTEAFF.

The table lists this clonotype with many counts. This chain joins TRBV2 and TRBJ2-3; D is unclear. The germline gives CDR1 SNHLY, CDR2 FYNNEI. The CDR3 extends over 12 amino acids. V was pared by 3 bases and J by 6 bases, with 7 bases between. In DNA, the CDR3 is TGTGCCAGCAGTGAGTCGTCGGATACGCAGTATTTT. Residues: CASSESSDTQYF.

This clonotype has ten or more counts. The V call is TRBV11-1, the J call TRBJ2-2, with 11 positions matching TRBD2. Germline loops: CDR1 SGHAT, CDR2 FQDESV (reference sequence). The CDR3 runs to 16 residues. V lost 5 bases, J lost 4 bases, and 6 bases stayed unmatched. The CDR3 spells CASSPSGGSTTGELFF. The CDR3 nucleotides are TGTGCCAGCAGCCCTAGCGGGGGGTCGACCACCGGGGAGCTGTTTTTT.

This clonotype was observed at least ten times. This chain links TRBV7-9 with TRBJ2-7, with D possibly TRBD2 on 5 matching bases. Germline V gene sequence: CDR1 SEHNR, CDR2 FQNEAQ (reference sequence). The ends were cut back, 1 base at V and 5 bases at J, with 9 bases in the middle. The CDR3 is 13 amino acids. This chain's CDR3 is CASSLEVSDEQYF. In nucleotides, the CDR3 is TGTGCCAGCAGCTTAGAAGTTAGCGACGAGCAGTACTTC. The variable domain in full, completed from reference TRBV7-9 and TRBJ2-7, reads DTGVSQNPRHKITKRGQNVTFRCDPISEHNRLYWYRQTLGQGPEFLTYFQNEAQLEKSRLLSDRFSAERPKGSFSTLEIQRTEQGDSAMYLCASSLEVSDEQYFGPGTRLTVT.

This clonotype was counted many times. The V call is TRBV20-1, the J call TRBJ2-7, with 13 nucleotides matching TRBD2. The CDR3 loop spans 15 amino acids. Unmatched junction bases numbered 8, after V lost 5 bases and J lost 4 bases. Per the germline V gene, CDR1 is DFQATT and CDR2 is SNEGSKA (reference sequence). The CDR3 DNA sequence: TGCAGTGCTGACCGACTAGCGGGGGGACTTTACGAGCAGTACTTC. It is translated as CSADRLAGGLYEQYF.

This clonotype was counted at least ten times. The CDR3 reads CASSPDRVRSYEQYF. DNA of the CDR3: TGCGCCAGCAGCCCCGACAGGGTTAGGTCCTACGAGCAGTACTTC. The V gene is TRBV5-1, the J gene TRBJ2-7; 7 bases fit TRBD1. CDR1 is SGHRS and CDR2 is YFSETQ in the germline V gene. The CDR3 has 15 residues. Trimming cost V 4 bases and J 1 base; bases outside gene matches: 8. Variable domain in full (rest from reference TRBV5-1 and TRBJ2-7): KAGVTQTPRYLIKTRGQQVTLSCSPISGHRSVSWYQQTPGQGLQFLFEYFSETQRNKGNFPGRFSGRQFSNSRSEMNVSTLELGDSALYLCASSPDRVRSYEQYFGPGTRLTVT.

This clonotype has ten or more counts. V and J are TRBV12-3 or TRBV12-4 and TRBJ1-1; 8 nucleotides agree with TRBD1. V shed 5 bases, J shed 3 bases, and the junction held 8 bases outside the gene matches. The CDR3 extends over 15 amino acids. Here the CDR3 reads CASSTLTGAHTEAFF. CDR3 DNA: TGTGCCAGCAGTACTCTGACAGGGGCTCACACTGAAGCTTTCTTT.